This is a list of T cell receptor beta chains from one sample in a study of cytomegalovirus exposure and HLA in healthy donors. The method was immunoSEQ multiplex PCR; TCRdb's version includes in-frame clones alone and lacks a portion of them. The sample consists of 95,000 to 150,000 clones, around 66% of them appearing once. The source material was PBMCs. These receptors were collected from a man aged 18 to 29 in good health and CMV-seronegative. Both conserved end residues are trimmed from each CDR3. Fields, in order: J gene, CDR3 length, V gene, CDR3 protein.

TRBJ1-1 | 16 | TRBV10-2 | ASSVRGGTGGGGTEAF
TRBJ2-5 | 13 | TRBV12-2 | ASRPREGRAQTQY
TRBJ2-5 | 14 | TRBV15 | ATSGGGTGGRETQY
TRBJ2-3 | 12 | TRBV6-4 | ASRRTGATDTQY
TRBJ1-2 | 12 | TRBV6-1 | ASSGGGGNYGYT
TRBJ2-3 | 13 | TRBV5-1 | ASSPGLAGEDTQY
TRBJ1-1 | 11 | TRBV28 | ASRPHTNTEAF
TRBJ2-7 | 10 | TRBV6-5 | ASSSAGVEQY
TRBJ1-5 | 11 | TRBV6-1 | ASRDRGDQPQH
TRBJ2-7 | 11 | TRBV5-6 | ASSLRVPNEQY
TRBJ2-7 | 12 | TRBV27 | ASSFSLVAHEQY
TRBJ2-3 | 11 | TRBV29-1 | SARQGSTDTQY